This entry lists 4 T cell receptor beta chains sequenced from one sample in a study of T-cell memory formation after mild COVID-19. One entry per CDR3 protein, called by TCRdb with MiXCR from the 5' RACE reads. The sample has around 310,000 distinct CDR3 sequences, roughly an eighth seen once. Material for sequencing was PBMCs or a T cell subset sorted from them (not recorded which). The source of these receptors is a man between 18 and 29 years old who had mild COVID-19 (a few samples of this study predate the infection). Cell type and time point are not known.

This chain links TRBV5-6 with TRBJ2-1, with TRBD2 identical over 7 bases. In germline, CDR1 is SGHDT, CDR2 YYEEEE. Germline trimming cut 2 bases from V and 6 bases from J; bases unmatched to any gene: 8. The CDR3 runs to 15 residues. CDR3 nucleotides: TGTGCCAGCAGCTTCGGACTAGAGCCTAGCAATGAGCAGTTCTTC. This gives the protein CASSFGLEPSNEQFF.

There are a few counts of this clonotype. This chain joins TRBV4-3 and TRBJ2-3, with 12 bases lining up with TRBD2. Trimming took 0 bases from V and 5 from J; bases not matched to a gene: 6. Germline CDR1 reads LGHNA; CDR2 reads YSLEER. CDR3 length equals 17 residues. The CDR3 sequence: CASSQDALAGGGDTQYF. CDR3 sequence (DNA): TGCGCCAGCAGCCAAGATGCCCTAGCGGGGGGGGGAGATACGCAGTATTTT.

This chain connects TRBV5-1 to TRBJ2-3, with D maybe TRBD2 (6 bases). Looked up from germline, CDR1 is SGHRS and CDR2 is YFSETQ. V lost 4 bases to trimming and J lost 0 bases, with 18 bases between them. The CDR3 runs to 17 residues. The DNA of the CDR3 is TGCGCCAGCAGCCCCCGACACACGGGGACTAGCACAGATACGCAGTATTTT. Amino acids: CASSPRHTGTSTDTQYF.

The chain links TRBV29-1 to TRBJ2-2; no firm D call. The V end was cut by 5 bases, the J end by 3 bases, with 10 bases between. CDR3 length: 13 amino acids. Per the germline V gene, CDR1 is SQVTM and CDR2 is ANQGSEA. CDR3 DNA: TGCAGCGTTAGTTTAGACTACACCGGGGAGCTGTTTTTT. This translates into CSVSLDYTGELFF.